This TCR beta chain was obtained from a study of shared clonotypes between healthy human individuals. Study outcomes and limitations: Relative to memory subsets, naive subsets generally showed larger estimated richness.

Profiled with immunoSEQ multiplex PCR; TCRdb holds only in-frame clones, not every one. Altogether about 770,000 clones are present, around 70% being singletons, with the ten largest covering under 2%. The germline gives CDR1 MDHEN, CDR2 SYDVKM. V gave up 1 base and J gave up 3 bases; unmatched junction bases: 11. The CDR3 runs 17 residues. In the case of this clone: Its antigen is as yet unknown.

The sample comprised memory CD4+ T cells sorted from blood. Described subset: CD45RA-negative fraction. V gene TRBV28 combines with J gene TRBJ1-2; 7 bases map to TRBD1. The clonotype was recovered from a woman in her twenties or thirties in good health. The CDR3 loop is CASSLYRWGQLDYGYTF. DNA for the CDR3: TGTGCCAGCAGTTTATATAGGTGGGGACAGCTTGACTATGGCTACACCTTC.